This T cell receptor (beta chain) was retrieved from a study of blood T cell repertoires in COVID-19. Across the study: Spain, Italy and the United States supplied samples that represented acute and convalescent COVID-19. The cDNA or gDNA used as material had been derived from T cells, B-cell-depleted T cells, or PBMCs.

In the study's own analysis: Reference gene primer amplification in the assay estimated nucleated cell counts. The protocol was immunoSEQ multiplex PCR, while the TCRdb copy is restricted to in-frame clones and leaves out a portion. V, J and clone size reflect that table, while D and trimming were determined from the DNA. The sample holds tens of thousands of clones, 87% seen once. Germline CDR1 is SGHVS and CDR2 is FNYEAQ. This CDR3 is built from 15 residues. The J segment lost 3 bases and the V segment lost 3 bases, leaving 8 bases of the junction unmatched. Sequenced material: peripheral blood. The chain uses TRBV7-6 and TRBJ2-7; 7 nucleotides agree with TRBD2. The sequence came from a woman aged 45-65 years with active or convalescent COVID-19. The CDR3 DNA sequence: TGTGCCAGCAGCTTTGGCACTAGCGAATACTACGAGCAGTACTTC. This sequence encodes CASSFGTSEYYEQYF.